The clone carrying this T cell receptor beta chain occurred a few times. Every isolated RNA sample was fully reverse transcribed, so sequencing captured expressed TCRB transcripts. Assay: immunoSEQ multiplex PCR; the TCRdb copy retains only in-frame clones and omits some. The table has approximately 250,000 clones, about 10% seen once. The source of the sample is a study of beta chain features in type 1 diabetes. The CDR3 has 15 amino acids. Germline CDR1 SGHNT, CDR2 YYREEE (reference sequence). The genes are TRBV5-4 and TRBJ2-5; 9 nucleotides align to TRBD1. TRBJ2-7 matches the DNA end more closely, so the J call is doubtful. Sequencing used naive CD4+ T cells from blood. The receptor comes from a woman aged 18-29 years in good health. The CDR3 sequence: CASSLAAGTGYEQYF. The CDR3, as DNA: TGTGCCAGCAGCTTGGCCGCCGGGACAGGGTACGAGCAGTACTTC.